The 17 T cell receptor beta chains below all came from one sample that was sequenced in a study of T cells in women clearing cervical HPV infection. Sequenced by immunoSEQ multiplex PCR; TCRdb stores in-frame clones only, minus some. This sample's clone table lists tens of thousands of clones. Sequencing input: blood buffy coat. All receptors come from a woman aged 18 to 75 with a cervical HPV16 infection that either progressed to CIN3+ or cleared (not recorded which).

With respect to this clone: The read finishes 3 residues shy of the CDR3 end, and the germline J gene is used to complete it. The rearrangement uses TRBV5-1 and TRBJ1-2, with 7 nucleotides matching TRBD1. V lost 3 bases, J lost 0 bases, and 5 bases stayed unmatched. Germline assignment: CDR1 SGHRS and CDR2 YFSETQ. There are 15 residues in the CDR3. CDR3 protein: CASSSEGAANYGYTF. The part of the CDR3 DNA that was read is TGCGCCAGCAGCTCCGAGGGGGCCGCTAACTATGGC.

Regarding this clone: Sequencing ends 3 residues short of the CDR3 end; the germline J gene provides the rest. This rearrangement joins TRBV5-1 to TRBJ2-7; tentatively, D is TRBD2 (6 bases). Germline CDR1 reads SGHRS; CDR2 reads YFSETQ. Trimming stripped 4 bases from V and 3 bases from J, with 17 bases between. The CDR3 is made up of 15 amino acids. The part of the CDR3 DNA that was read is TGCGCCAGCAGCCAAGGGGACTCACGAGGCTACGAG. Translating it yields CASSQGDSRGYE. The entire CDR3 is CASSQGDSRGYEQYF.

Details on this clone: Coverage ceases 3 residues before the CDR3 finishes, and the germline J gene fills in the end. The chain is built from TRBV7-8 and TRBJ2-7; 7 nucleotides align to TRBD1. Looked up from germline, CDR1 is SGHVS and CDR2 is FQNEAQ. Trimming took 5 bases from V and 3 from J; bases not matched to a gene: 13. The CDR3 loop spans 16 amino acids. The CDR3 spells CASSDMARDSNYEQYF. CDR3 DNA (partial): TGTGCCAGCAGCGACATGGCCCGGGACAGCAACTACGAG.

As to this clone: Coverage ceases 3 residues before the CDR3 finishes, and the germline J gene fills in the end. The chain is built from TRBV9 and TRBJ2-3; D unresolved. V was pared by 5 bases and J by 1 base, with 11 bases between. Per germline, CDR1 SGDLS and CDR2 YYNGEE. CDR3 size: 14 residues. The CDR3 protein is CASSIGQGTDTQYF. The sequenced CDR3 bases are TGTGCCAGCAGTATAGGGCAGGGCACAGATACG.

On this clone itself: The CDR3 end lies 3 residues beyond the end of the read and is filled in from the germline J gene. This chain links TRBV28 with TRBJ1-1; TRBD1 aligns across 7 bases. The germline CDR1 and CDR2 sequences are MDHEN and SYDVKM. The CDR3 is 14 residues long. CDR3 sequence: CASGPEGARREAFF. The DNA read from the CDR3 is TGTGCCAGCGGGCCCGAGGGGGCCAGAAGAGAA. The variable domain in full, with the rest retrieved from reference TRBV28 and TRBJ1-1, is DVKVTQSSRYLVKRTGEKVFLECVQDMDHENMFWYRQDPGLGLRLIYFSYDVKMKEKGDIPEGYSVSREKKERFSLILESASTNQTSMYLCASGPEGARREAFFGQGTRLTVV.

CDR3 DNA, as far as it was read: TGTGCCAGCAGTGCCAAGCGGACAGCCTCCTACGAC. Protein product: CASSAKRTASYD. The CDR3 reads in full as CASSAKRTASYDYTF. The V call is TRBV2, the J call TRBJ1-2; TRBD1 is a possible D gene (6 bases). The read finishes 3 residues shy of the CDR3 end, and the germline J gene is used to complete it. The CDR3 consists of 15 residues. Germline assignment: CDR1 SNHLY and CDR2 FYNNEI. The variable domain in full, completed from reference TRBV2 and TRBJ1-2, reads EPEVTQTPSHQVTQMGQEVILRCVPISNHLYFYWYRQILGQKVEFLVSFYNNEISEKSEIFDDQFSVERPDGSNFTLKIRSTKLEDSAMYFCASSAKRTASYDYTFGSGTRLTVV.

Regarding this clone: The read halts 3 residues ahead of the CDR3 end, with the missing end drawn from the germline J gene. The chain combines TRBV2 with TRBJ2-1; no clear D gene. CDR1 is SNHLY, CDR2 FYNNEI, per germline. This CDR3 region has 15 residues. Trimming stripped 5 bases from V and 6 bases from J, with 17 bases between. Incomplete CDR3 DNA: TGTGCCAGCAGTCCCCCCCCGGCCGGCGGCAATGAG. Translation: CASSPPPAGGNE. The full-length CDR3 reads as CASSPPPAGGNEQFF.

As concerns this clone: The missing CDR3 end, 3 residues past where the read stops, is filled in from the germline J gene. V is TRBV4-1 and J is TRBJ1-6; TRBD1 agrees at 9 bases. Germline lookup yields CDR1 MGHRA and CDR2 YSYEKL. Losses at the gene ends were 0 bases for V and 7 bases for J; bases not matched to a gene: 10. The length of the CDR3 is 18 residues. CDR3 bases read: TGCGCCAGCAGCCAAGATAGGCATGGGGGACAGGGCAATTCACCC. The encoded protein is CASSQDRHGGQGNSP. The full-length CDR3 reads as CASSQDRHGGQGNSPLHF.

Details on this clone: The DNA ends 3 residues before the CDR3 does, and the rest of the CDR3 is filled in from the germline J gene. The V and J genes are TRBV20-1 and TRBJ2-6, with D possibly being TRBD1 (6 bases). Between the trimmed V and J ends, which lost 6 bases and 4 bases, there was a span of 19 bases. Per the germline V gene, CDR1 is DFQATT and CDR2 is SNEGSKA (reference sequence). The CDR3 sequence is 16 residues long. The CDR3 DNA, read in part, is TGCAGTGCGACCGACAGGTTCCGTCCCGGGGCCAACGTC. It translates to CSATDRFRPGANV. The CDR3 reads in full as CSATDRFRPGANVLTF.

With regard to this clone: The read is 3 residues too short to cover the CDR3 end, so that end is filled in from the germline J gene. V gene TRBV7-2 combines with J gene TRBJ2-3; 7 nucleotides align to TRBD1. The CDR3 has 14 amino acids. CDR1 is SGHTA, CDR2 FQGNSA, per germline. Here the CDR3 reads CASSSTGVRETQYF. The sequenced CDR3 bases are TGTGCCAGCAGCTCAACAGGGGTTCGCGAGACG.

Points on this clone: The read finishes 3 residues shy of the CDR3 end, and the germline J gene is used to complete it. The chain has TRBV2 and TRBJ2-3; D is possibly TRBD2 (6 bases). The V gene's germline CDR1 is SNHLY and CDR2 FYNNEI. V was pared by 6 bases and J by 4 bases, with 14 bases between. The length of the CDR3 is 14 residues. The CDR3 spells CASSEWGDADTQYF. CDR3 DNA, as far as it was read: TGTGCCAGCAGCGAGTGGGGGGACGCAGATACG.

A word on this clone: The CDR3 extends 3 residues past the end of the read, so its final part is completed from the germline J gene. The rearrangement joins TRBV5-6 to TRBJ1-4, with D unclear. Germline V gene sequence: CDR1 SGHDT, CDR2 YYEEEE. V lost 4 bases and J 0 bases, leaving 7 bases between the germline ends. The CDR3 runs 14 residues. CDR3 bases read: TGTGCCAGCAGCCCCTCCCCAACTAATGAAAAA. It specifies CASSPSPTNEK. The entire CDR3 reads CASSPSPTNEKLFF.

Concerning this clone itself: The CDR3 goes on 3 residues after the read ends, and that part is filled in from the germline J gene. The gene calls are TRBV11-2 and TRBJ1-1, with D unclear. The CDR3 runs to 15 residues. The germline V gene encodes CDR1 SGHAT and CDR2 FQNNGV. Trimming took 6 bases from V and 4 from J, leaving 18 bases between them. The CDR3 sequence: CASRISGGRSTEAFF. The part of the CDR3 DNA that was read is TGTGCCAGCAGAATTAGCGGAGGTAGGAGCACTGAA.

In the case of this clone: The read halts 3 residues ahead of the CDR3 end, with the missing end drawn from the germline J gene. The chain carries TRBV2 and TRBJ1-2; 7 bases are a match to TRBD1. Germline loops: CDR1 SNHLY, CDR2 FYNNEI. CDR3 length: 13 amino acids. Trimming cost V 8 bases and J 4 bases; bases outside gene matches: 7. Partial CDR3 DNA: TGTGCCAGCGTGGCAGGGGGACGCTATGGC. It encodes CASVAGGRYG. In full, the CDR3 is CASVAGGRYGYTF.

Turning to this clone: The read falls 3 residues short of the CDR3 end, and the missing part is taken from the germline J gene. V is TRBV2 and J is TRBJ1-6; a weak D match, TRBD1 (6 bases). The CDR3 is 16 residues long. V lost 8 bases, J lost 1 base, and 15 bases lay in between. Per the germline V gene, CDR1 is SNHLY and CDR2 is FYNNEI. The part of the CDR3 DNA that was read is TGTGCCAGCTCCCGGGACATCTATTCCTATAATTCACCC. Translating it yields CASSRDIYSYNSP. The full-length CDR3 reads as CASSRDIYSYNSPLHF.

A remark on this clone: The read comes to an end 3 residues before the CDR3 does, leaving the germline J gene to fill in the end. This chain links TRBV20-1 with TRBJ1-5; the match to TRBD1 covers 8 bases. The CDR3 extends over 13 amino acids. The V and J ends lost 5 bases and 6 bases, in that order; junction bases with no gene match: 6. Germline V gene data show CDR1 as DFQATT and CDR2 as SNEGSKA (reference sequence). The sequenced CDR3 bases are TGCAGTGCTTCGACAGGGGTCAGTCAGCCC. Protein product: CSASTGVSQP. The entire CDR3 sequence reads CSASTGVSQPQHF.

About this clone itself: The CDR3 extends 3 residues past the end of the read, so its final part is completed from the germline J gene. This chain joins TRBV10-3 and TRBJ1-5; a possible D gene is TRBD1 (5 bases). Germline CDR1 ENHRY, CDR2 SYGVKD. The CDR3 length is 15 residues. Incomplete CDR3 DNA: TGTGCCATCAGTGAGCCTGCGCAGCGGGGGAGCCCC. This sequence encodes CAISEPAQRGSP. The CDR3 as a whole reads CAISEPAQRGSPQHF.